This record covers a single T cell receptor (beta chain). The repertoire was sequenced with immunoSEQ multiplex PCR; TCRdb's copy has only in-frame clones and lacks some. Found here are 200,000 or so clones, about 82% of them singletons; the top ten hold under 5.5%. The data are from a study of blood T cell repertoires in COVID-19. Overall study context: Specimens from acute and convalescent COVID-19 originated in the United States, Italy and Spain. The analysed material was cDNA or gDNA that came from T cells, B-cell-depleted T cells, or PBMCs.

J gave up 0 bases and V 1 base, and 5 bases lay outside the gene matches. The CDR3 contains 15 residues. The germline gives CDR1 GTSNPN, CDR2 SVGIG (reference sequence). This TCR came from a woman in her twenties or thirties with acute or convalescent COVID-19. The specimen was peripheral blood. V and J are TRBV30 and TRBJ2-5; TRBD1 matches 7 bases. The CDR3 region has the DNA TGTGCCTGGAGTGGGGAACAGGGGTACCAAGAGACCCAGTACTTC. Translating it yields CAWSGEQGYQETQYF.